Reported below is one T cell receptor beta chain. A few counts support this clone. Its antigen has not been determined. No base quality information exists; no much larger clone differs at one position. This sample stems from a study of beta chain features in type 1 diabetes (dated by TCRdb to between 2018 and 2020). At the level of the whole study: Mean age, gender distribution, total cell number and subset yield were not different between patients and healthy donors. A total of just under 110,000,000 sorted cells were examined across all samples, and RNA yield correlated strongly with the number of cells per subset. In the study, recently diagnosed type 1 diabetes patients and matched healthy donors were compared on the TCRB repertoires of their sorted circulating CD4+ T cell subsets. Regulatory and stem cell-like memory subsets were obtained from only 8 patients and about 8 healthy donors, while naive and central memory subsets were obtained from all 30 or so donors. The research as a whole found: Naive, central memory and regulatory TCRB repertoires appeared to be more alike among patients than among healthy donors. Because cDNA was sequenced instead of genomic DNA, activated cells with high expression could be over-represented, although the groups did not differ in activation or CD3 levels. Patients with type 1 diabetes made fewer insertions and deleted more nucleotides at VDJ recombination sites, implying thymic rearrangement abnormalities. Type 1 diabetes patients showed a moderate but significant shortening of TCRB CDR3 length in all four CD4+ subsets. Only small numbers of individuals were included in the HLA sub-analyses, which left unresolved whether HLA type had any influence on TCRB rearrangement. PCR may preferentially amplify shorter templates, but because patient and control samples were amplified and corrected together, any resulting skew would affect both groups equally.

The entire isolated RNA was reverse transcribed using the High Capacity cDNA Reverse Transcription Kit, and thus expressed TCRB transcripts were sequenced. Deep immunoSEQ sequencing was performed on naive, central memory and regulatory T cell samples, with an average of roughly 3.3 million total reads per sample. After sorted cells were lysed in RLT buffer, RNA was extracted with DNase-treated RNeasy Micro or Mini kits, with the choice depending on cell number. To prevent cross-contamination, every cell subset was processed on its own, while patient and healthy donor samples were processed together. The immunoSEQ multiplex PCR was used to amplify TCRB sequences from cDNA, generating 87-bp fragments that spanned the CDR3 region. Sequencing of the amplicons was performed on the Illumina HiSeq platform. The study's processing was this. Synthetic template baselines were used to correct PCR bias computationally, reads within Hamming distance 2 were collapsed together, and singletons that could not be merged were discarded. Reads were aligned against IMGT to assign V, D and J genes, CDR3 length and insertions or deletions at six rearrangement sites. Within each subset, clonotype counts were normalized to the number of sorted cells before true diversity and Gini coefficients were calculated with the tcR R package. The overlap coefficient, calculated on TCRB nucleotide sequences, was used to quantify repertoire sharing. As a proxy for the pre-selection repertoire, out-of-frame TCRB sequences from naive cells were analyzed. The table comes from immuneACCESS by way of TCRdb, which keeps in-frame sequences with V and J called. Part of the clones is missing from these tables; in studies checked, under half for an unresolved V gene and the rest for unknown reasons. V, J and clone size are taken as reported in that table, and D and trimming were inferred from the DNA itself. The sample records 600,000 to 750,000 clones, roughly 12% of which are singletons. The leading ten clones occupy around 0.12% of the sample.

For CDR1 and CDR2, the germline V gene lists KGHSH and LQKENI. The CDR3, from cysteine to phenylalanine, totals 13 residues. The kept DNA is CDR3 alone, 39 bases in frame from the first base. Deletion took 0 bases off V and 7 bases off J, with a span of 7 bases between the germline ends. Each donor gave one peripheral blood draw, approximately 120 mL on average, collected into heparinised tubes. A BD FACSAria II was used to sort naive, central memory, regulatory and stem cell-like memory CD4+ T cells with a panel that included CD45RO, CCR7, CD25, CD127, CD95 and CD27. Every sorted population had a purity above 95%. Right away, PBMCs were isolated by Lymphoprep density gradient centrifugation and were stained directly, with no culture step. Samples were stained and sorted in pairs, with one healthy donor and one patient per experiment, so that batch effects were minimized.

The sequence is built from TRBV18 and TRBJ2-1; the D gene cannot be named for sure. The TCR originated in a young man with type 1 diabetes. Sequencing input: naive CD4+ T cells from blood. In the paper's terms, the cell subset or site label means: true naive CD4+ T cells. The CDR3 region has the sequence CASSPPMVNEQFF. The DNA reads TGTGCCAGCTCACCACCGATGGTTAATGAGCAGTTCTTC.